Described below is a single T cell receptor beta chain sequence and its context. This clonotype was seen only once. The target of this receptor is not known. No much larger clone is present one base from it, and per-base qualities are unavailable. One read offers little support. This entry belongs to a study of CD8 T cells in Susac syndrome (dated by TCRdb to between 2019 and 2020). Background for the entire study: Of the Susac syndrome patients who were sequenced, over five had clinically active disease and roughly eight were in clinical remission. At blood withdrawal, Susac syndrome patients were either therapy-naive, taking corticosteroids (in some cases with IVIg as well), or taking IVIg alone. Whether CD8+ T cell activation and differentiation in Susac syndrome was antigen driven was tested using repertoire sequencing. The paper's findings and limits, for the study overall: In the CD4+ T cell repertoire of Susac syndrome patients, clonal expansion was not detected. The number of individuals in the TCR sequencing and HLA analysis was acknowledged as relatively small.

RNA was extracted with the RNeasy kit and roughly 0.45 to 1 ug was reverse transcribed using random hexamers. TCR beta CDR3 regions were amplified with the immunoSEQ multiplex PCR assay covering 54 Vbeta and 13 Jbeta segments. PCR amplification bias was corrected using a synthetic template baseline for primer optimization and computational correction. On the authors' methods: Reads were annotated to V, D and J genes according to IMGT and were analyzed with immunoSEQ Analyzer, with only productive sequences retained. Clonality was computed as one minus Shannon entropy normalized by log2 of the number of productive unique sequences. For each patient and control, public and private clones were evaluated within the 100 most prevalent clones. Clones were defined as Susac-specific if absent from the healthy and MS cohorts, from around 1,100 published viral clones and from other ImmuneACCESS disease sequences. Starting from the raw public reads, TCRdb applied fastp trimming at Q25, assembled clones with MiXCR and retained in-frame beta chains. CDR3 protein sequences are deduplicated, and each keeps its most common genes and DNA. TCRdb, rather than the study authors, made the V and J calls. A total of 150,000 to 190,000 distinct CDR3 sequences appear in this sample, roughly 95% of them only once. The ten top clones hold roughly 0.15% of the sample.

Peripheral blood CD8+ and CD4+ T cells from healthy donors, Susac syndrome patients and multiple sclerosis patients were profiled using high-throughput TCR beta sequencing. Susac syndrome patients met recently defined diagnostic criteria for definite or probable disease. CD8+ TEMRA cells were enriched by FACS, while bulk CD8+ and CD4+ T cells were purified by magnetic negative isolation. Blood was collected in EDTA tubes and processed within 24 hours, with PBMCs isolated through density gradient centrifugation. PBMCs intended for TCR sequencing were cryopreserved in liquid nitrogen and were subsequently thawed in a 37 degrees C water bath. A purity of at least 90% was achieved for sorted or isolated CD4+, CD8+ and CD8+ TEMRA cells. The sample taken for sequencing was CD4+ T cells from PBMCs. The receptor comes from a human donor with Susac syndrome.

The DNA reads TGTGCCAGCAGACCCATCGGGTCCTCCTACGAGCAGTACTTC. Its product reads: CASRPIGSSYEQYF. The rearranged chain carries TRBV6-5 and TRBJ2-7; the D gene is unclear. V and J lose 6 bases and 0 bases, and a span of 12 bases separates them. CDR3 length: 14 amino acids, cysteine to phenylalanine. The sequence is cut down to CDR3 DNA, 42 bases in frame from base 1. Looking up the germline V gene yields CDR1 MNHEY and CDR2 SVGAGI.